The next 32 T cell receptor beta chains were all read from a single sample in a study of regulatory T cells in long-lasting Graves disease. Noted time point: newly diagnosed GD, antithyroid drugs for less than 3 months. After RNA was extracted from PBMCs, the TCR library was made from it. Assembly of TCR beta libraries relied on iRepertoire HTBI primers together with Arm-PCR of CDR3 regions. MiXCR, run by TCRdb on the multiplex PCR reads, gives a single entry per CDR3 protein. The table includes roughly 440,000 distinct CDR3 sequences, roughly 15% detected once. The same sample was also used in a study of T cells in Graves' hyperthyroidism and ophthalmopathy.

Sequenced material: peripheral blood mononuclear cells (PBMCs), taken at new diagnosis, from a patient treated with antithyroid drugs. These receptors all stem from a woman in her late teens or twenties with Graves disease.

The CDR3 DNA is TGTGCCAGCTCACCACCGGCAGGTTCCTACGAGCAGTACTTC. Its translation: CASSPPAGSYEQYF. This chain joins TRBV18 and TRBJ2-7; D remains ambiguous. Trimming took off 0 bases at V and 1 base at J, with 7 bases between the two ends. This CDR3 has 14 amino acids. Per the germline V gene, CDR1 is KGHSH and CDR2 is LQKENI.

This clonotype was seen many times. The rearrangement joins TRBV10-3 to TRBJ1-1, with D hard to call. The V gene's germline CDR1 is ENHRY and CDR2 SYGVKD. V was shortened by 5 bases and J by 5 bases, with 9 bases between the two germline ends. The CDR3 length is 12 residues. The CDR3 DNA reads as TGTGCCATCAGTCCCGTCAGTACTGAAGCTTTCTTT. Its translation is CAISPVSTEAFF.

This clonotype was seen a few times. V is TRBV29-1 and J is TRBJ1-1; D is perhaps TRBD1 (5 bases). This CDR3 spans 16 amino acids. V was cut by 1 base and J by 0 bases, with 15 bases left in between. The germline CDR1 and CDR2 sequences are SQVTM and ANQGSEA. This chain's CDR3 is CSVEGGLAGLNTEAFF. CDR3 DNA: TGCAGCGTTGAAGGGGGACTAGCAGGGCTGAACACTGAAGCTTTCTTT. The variable domain in full, with the rest retrieved from reference TRBV29-1 and TRBJ1-1, is SAVISQKPSRDICQRGTSLTIQCQVDSQVTMMFWYRQQPGQSLTLIATANQGSEATYESGFVIDKFPISRPNLTFSTLTVSNMSPEDSSIYLCSVEGGLAGLNTEAFFGQGTRLTVV.

This clonotype has a count of ten or more. The V and J genes are TRBV28 and TRBJ2-1, with 9 bases matching TRBD2. J lost 3 bases, V lost 7 bases, and 7 bases had no gene match. The V gene's germline CDR1 is MDHEN and CDR2 SYDVKM. The CDR3 extends over 15 amino acids. The CDR3: CASNRISGSYNEQFF. The DNA of the CDR3 is TGTGCCAGCAATAGAATTAGCGGGAGCTACAATGAGCAGTTCTTC.

This clonotype appeared a few times. The rearrangement uses TRBV18 and TRBJ2-5, with a possible D match to TRBD1 (5 bases). The CDR3 is 14 residues long. Germline CDR1 is KGHSH and CDR2 is LQKENI. V shed 4 bases and J shed 1 base, with 10 bases lying between them. The CDR3 DNA reads as TGTGCCAGCTCACTAGCAGGGTTCCAAGAGACCCAGTACTTC. Its translation: CASSLAGFQETQYF.

This clonotype was seen many times. The chain uses TRBV28 and TRBJ1-1; 9 nucleotides agree with TRBD1. CDR1 and CDR2 from the germline V gene are MDHEN and SYDVKM. V shed 5 bases, J shed 4 bases, and the junction held 8 bases outside the gene matches. The CDR3 consists of 15 residues. This chain's CDR3 is CASSPPQGAGTEAFF. CDR3 sequence (DNA): TGTGCCAGCAGTCCGCCACAGGGGGCGGGCACTGAAGCTTTCTTT.

There are a few counts of this clonotype. This rearrangement joins TRBV12-3 or TRBV12-4 to TRBJ2-1, with 10 bases matching TRBD2. This CDR3 is built from 15 residues. Losses at the gene ends were 6 bases for V and 5 bases for J; bases not matched to a gene: 7. The DNA for the CDR3 is TGTGCCAGCAGCCACACCGGGACTAGCGACAATGAGCAGTTCTTC. Residues: CASSHTGTSDNEQFF.

Turning to this clonotype: A single base separates this from a much larger clone, so it may be a read error. The rearrangement links TRBV12-3 or TRBV12-4 to TRBJ2-7, with D unclear. Trimming stripped 6 bases from V and 7 bases from J, with 13 bases between. CDR3 length: 12 residues. The CDR3 nucleotides read TGTGCCAGCAGGAGCCCTGGGAATGAGCAGTACTTC. Residues: CASRSPGNEQYF.

There are many counts of this clonotype. The chain joins TRBV5-1 to TRBJ2-7; TRBD2 matches 11 bases. The CDR3 contains 18 residues. CDR1 and CDR2 (germline): SGHRS, YFSETQ. V shed 4 bases, J shed 0 bases, and the junction held 12 bases outside the gene matches. CDR3 nucleotides: TGCGCCAGCAGCCCTTTCCCTAGCGGGAGGCCAAGCTCCTACGAGCAGTACTTC. This codes for CASSPFPSGRPSSYEQYF.

This clonotype was seen only a few times. The CDR3 carries no conserved terminal phenylalanine or tryptophan, so it likely arises from a read error. The chain's CDR3 is CASSEASPFIGEQYL. The CDR3 bases are TGTGCCAGCAGTGAGGCCAGCCCGTTCATCGGCGAGCAGTACCTC. The chain joins TRBV2 to TRBJ2-7; D unclear. Germline V gives CDR1 SNHLY, CDR2 FYNNEI. This CDR3 has 15 amino acids. Deletions cut 3 bases from V and 6 bases from J, with 18 bases between.

As concerns this clonotype: This may be a read error: a much more frequent sequence differs by one nucleotide. This sequence joins TRBV13 and TRBJ2-7, with D maybe TRBD2 (6 bases). Trimming pared 6 bases from V and 0 bases from J, leaving 12 bases between. CDR1 is PRHDT, CDR2 FYEKMQ, per germline (reference sequence). The CDR3 spans 14 residues. In DNA form, the CDR3 reads TGTGCCAGCAGGCATGGGGGGAGCTCCTACGAGCAGTACTTC. Translating it yields CASRHGGSSYEQYF.

In this sample, this clonotype turned up many times. The V gene is TRBV11-2, the J gene TRBJ2-7, with D tentatively TRBD2 (6 bases). The CDR3 is made up of 15 amino acids. The V gene lost 3 bases and the J gene lost 3 bases, with 15 bases spanning the gap. CDR1 is SGHAT and CDR2 is FQNNGV in the germline V gene. DNA of the CDR3: TGTGCCAGCAGCTTCGGGAGCCCCCCTTTCTACGAGCAGTACTTC. This encodes CASSFGSPPFYEQYF.

Many counts were recorded for this clonotype. The chain links TRBV28 to TRBJ1-2; TRBD1 matches 7 bases. CDR3 size: 16 residues. V dropped 7 bases and J dropped 7; count of bases not matched to a gene: 18. The germline V gene encodes CDR1 MDHEN and CDR2 SYDVKM. CDR3 nucleotides: TGTGCCAGCAACACAAGGGGGACAGAGTGGCTTCGTGGCTACACCTTC. Protein product: CASNTRGTEWLRGYTF.

In this sample, this clonotype turned up a few times. The V and J genes are TRBV5-1 and TRBJ2-1; D possibly corresponds to TRBD1 (5 bases). The CDR3 is made up of 16 amino acids. Per germline, CDR1 SGHRS and CDR2 YFSETQ. Deletions cut 0 bases from V and 3 bases from J, with 13 bases between. CDR3 in DNA: TGCGCCAGCAGCTTGGAAGGCAGGGATATCTACAATGAGCAGTTCTTC. It codes for CASSLEGRDIYNEQFF.

In this sample, this clonotype turned up many times. This chain connects TRBV7-2 to TRBJ1-1, with D maybe TRBD1 (5 bases). V lost 1 base and J 1 base, leaving 10 bases between the germline ends. The length of the CDR3 is 15 residues. Germline V gene lookup returns CDR1 SGHTA and CDR2 FQGNSA. DNA of the CDR3: TGTGCCAGCAGCTTAGGGGGCAGTTCGAACACTGAAGCTTTCTTT. Its translation is CASSLGGSSNTEAFF.

The count of this clonotype is one. The chain uses TRBV5-1 and TRBJ2-1; perhaps TRBD1 as D (6 bases). The CDR3 length is 16 residues. Germline V gene sequence: CDR1 SGHRS, CDR2 YFSETQ. Trimming left V 4 bases short and J 0 bases short, with 14 bases between. The CDR3 DNA sequence: TGCGCCAGCAGCCCGGGGACATTGAGCTCCTACAATGAGCAGTTCTTC. It is translated as CASSPGTLSSYNEQFF. The full variable domain, its missing parts supplied by reference TRBV5-1 and TRBJ2-1, is KAGVTQTPRYLIKTRGQQVTLSCSPISGHRSVSWYQQTPGQGLQFLFEYFSETQRNKGNFPGRFSGRQFSNSRSEMNVSTLELGDSALYLCASSPGTLSSYNEQFFGPGTRLTVL.

This chain uses TRBV11-2 with TRBJ1-3, with D possibly TRBD1 on 5 matching bases. Germline loops: CDR1 SGHAT, CDR2 FQNNGV. This CDR3 spans 15 amino acids. Between the trimmed V and J ends, which lost 3 bases and 0 bases, there was a span of 9 bases. In DNA form, the CDR3 reads TGTGCCAGCAGCTTGAGGGGCTTCTCTGGAAACACCATATATTTT. Its protein is CASSLRGFSGNTIYF.

This clonotype occurred a few times. It may be a read error: a sequence one base away is much more abundant. The chain recombines TRBV29-1 with TRBJ2-3, with D possibly TRBD2 on 5 matching bases. This CDR3 comprises 15 residues. CDR1 and CDR2 from the germline V gene are SQVTM and ANQGSEA. The germline V and J ends were trimmed by 0 bases and 6 bases, with 16 bases remaining between them. The CDR3 sequence: CSVEEVGARDDTQYF. The CDR3 nucleotides are TGCAGCGTTGAAGAAGTGGGAGCTAGAGATGATACGCAGTATTTT.

This clonotype was detected ten times or more. This chain joins TRBV27 and TRBJ1-3; no clear D gene. The germline V and J ends were trimmed by 3 bases and 0 bases, with 9 bases remaining between them. Germline V gene sequence: CDR1 MNHEY, CDR2 SMNVEV (reference sequence). The CDR3 runs to 15 residues. CDR3 nucleotide sequence: TGTGCCAGCAGTTTGACGGTCAGCTCTGGAAACACCATATATTTT. It is translated as CASSLTVSSGNTIYF.

The V call is TRBV20-1, the J call TRBJ2-1; 8 nucleotides match TRBD2. J was trimmed by 4 bases and V by 3 bases; bases with no gene match: 11. The CDR3 is 16 amino acids. Germline V gene sequence: CDR1 DFQATT, CDR2 SNEGSKA (reference sequence). Here the CDR3 DNA reads TGCAGTGCTAGGGTCCGTGGGCGGGAGGTTTACAATGAGCAGTTCTTC. This encodes CSARVRGREVYNEQFF.

This clonotype was seen repeatedly, ten times or more. The chain employs TRBV7-8 and TRBJ2-2, with a tentative D call TRBD1 (5 bases). V was clipped by 1 base and J by 4 bases, with 16 bases between them. Germline V gives CDR1 SGHVS, CDR2 FQNEAQ. The CDR3 is 17 residues long. CDR3: CASSLDYSLRVTGELFF. CDR3 nucleotide sequence: TGTGCCAGCAGCTTAGATTATTCTCTCAGGGTCACCGGGGAGCTGTTTTTT.

This clonotype was observed many times. The chain carries TRBV6-5 and TRBJ2-5; unclear D gene. Trimming pared 0 bases from V and 2 bases from J, leaving 7 bases between. Germline assignment: CDR1 MNHEY and CDR2 SVGAGI. The CDR3 covers 14 residues. The DNA of the CDR3 is TGTGCCAGCAGTTACTCCGCCTTACAAGAGACCCAGTACTTC. Translation: CASSYSALQETQYF.

This clonotype was observed at least ten times. The V call is TRBV20-1, the J call TRBJ1-1; tentative D call: TRBD1 (5 bases). Trimming removed 6 bases at V and 9 bases at J, with 20 bases between. The CDR3 sequence is 13 residues long. Germline V lookup: CDR1 DFQATT, CDR2 SNEGSKA (reference sequence). DNA for the CDR3: TGCAGTGCACCTATCGCAGGGATAGGCAAAGCTTTCTTT. Translation: CSAPIAGIGKAFF.

The V and J genes are TRBV6-2 or TRBV6-3 and TRBJ1-1, with D possibly matching TRBD1 (5 bases). CDR1 is MNHEY, CDR2 SVGEGT, per germline. V was shortened by 9 bases and J by 5 bases, with 22 bases between the two germline ends. This CDR3 is built from 15 residues. The CDR3 loop is CASIRGSPGGTEAFF. CDR3 DNA: TGTGCCAGTATTAGGGGCAGCCCCGGAGGGACTGAAGCTTTCTTT.

This clonotype showed up just a few times. The V and J genes are TRBV19 and TRBJ2-1; 9 bases agree with TRBD2. V lost 6 bases to trimming and J lost 8 bases; unmatched junction nucleotides: 5. The germline V gene encodes CDR1 LNHDA and CDR2 SQIVND (reference sequence). This CDR3 comprises 13 residues. DNA of the CDR3: TGTGCCAGTAGCCTCCTAGCGGGACATGAGCAGTTCTTC. This gives the protein CASSLLAGHEQFF.

This clonotype showed up many times. The J gene is TRBJ2-3, the V gene TRBV20-1, with 9 bases lining up with TRBD2. Germline CDR1 and CDR2: DFQATT and SNEGSKA (reference sequence). The V gene end was trimmed by 6 bases and the J gene end by 6 bases; junction bases not matched to a gene: 4. The CDR3 length is 12 residues. The CDR3 nucleotides read TGCAGTGCGCGGGAGGGCCTTGATACGCAGTATTTT. As protein: CSAREGLDTQYF.

This clonotype showed up many times. The chain carries TRBV5-1 and TRBJ1-2; D may be TRBD1 (6 bases). Germline V gene lookup returns CDR1 SGHRS and CDR2 YFSETQ. V was clipped by 0 bases and J by 4 bases, with 13 bases between them. The CDR3 sequence is 15 residues long. The CDR3: CASSLEAGVGYGYTF. The CDR3 DNA is TGCGCCAGCAGCTTGGAGGCAGGGGTCGGCTATGGCTACACCTTC.

In its sample, this clonotype was seen many times. The chain combines TRBV6-2 or TRBV6-3 with TRBJ1-5, with TRBD1 matching 7 bases. Germline V gene sequence: CDR1 MNHEY, CDR2 SVGEGT. The length of the CDR3 is 14 residues. The V gene end was trimmed by 7 bases and the J gene end by 2 bases; junction bases not matched to a gene: 5. CDR3 nucleotide sequence: TGTGCCAGCAACAAAGACAGGGGCAATCAGCCCCAGCATTTT. This sequence encodes CASNKDRGNQPQHF.

This clonotype was recorded many times. The chain has TRBV7-9 and TRBJ2-1, with 14 bases fitting TRBD2. The J segment lost 3 bases and the V segment lost 4 bases, leaving 2 bases of the junction unmatched. CDR1 is SEHNR and CDR2 is FQNEAQ in the germline V gene (reference sequence). The CDR3 totals 16 residues. The CDR3 here is CASSSGTSGSYNEQFF. The CDR3 nucleotides read TGTGCCAGCAGCTCTGGGACTAGCGGGAGCTACAATGAGCAGTTCTTC.

This clonotype occurred many times. The chain has TRBV7-2 and TRBJ2-1, with 7 bases matching TRBD2. The germline V gene encodes CDR1 SGHTA and CDR2 FQGNSA. V lost 2 bases, J lost 5 bases, and 12 bases stayed unmatched. The CDR3 is 17 residues long. The DNA of the CDR3 is TGTGCCAGCAGCTTACCAGCGGGGCGTGCCCAGAACAATGAGCAGTTCTTC. Its protein is CASSLPAGRAQNNEQFF.

This clonotype was picked up a small number of times. This may stem from a read error, because a much larger clone lies one nucleotide away. This chain links TRBV28 with TRBJ2-4; the D gene is possibly TRBD2 (5 bases). V was clipped by 10 bases and J by 0 bases, with 13 bases between them. CDR3 length: 14 residues. Per the germline V gene, CDR1 is MDHEN and CDR2 is SYDVKM. CDR3 sequence: CATATGIAKNIQYF. CDR3 DNA sequence: TGTGCCACAGCTACCGGGATAGCCAAAAACATTCAGTACTTC.

The rearrangement links TRBV7-3 to TRBJ2-1; 7 bases match TRBD1. Germline CDR1 and CDR2: SGHTA and FQGTGA. The CDR3 spans 13 residues. J gave up 5 bases and V 4 bases, and 2 bases lay outside the gene matches. The CDR3 coding sequence is TGTGCCAGCAGCTGGGACAGACACAATGAGCAGTTCTTC. As protein: CASSWDRHNEQFF.